This T cell receptor (beta chain) appears in the sequencing data of a study of beta chain features in type 1 diabetes. Across the whole study: The samples had 85 million to 140 million sorted cells examined in all.

Points from the study as a whole: Using cDNA template may skew counts toward highly expressing activated cells. Moderate yet significant TCRB CDR3 shortening was seen in Type 1 diabetes patients in all four CD4+ subsets. A pattern of fewer insertions and more deletions at VDJ junctions was seen in type 1 diabetes patients.

Expressed TCRB transcripts were sequenced after all isolated RNA was converted to cDNA. Profiled with immunoSEQ multiplex PCR; TCRdb holds only in-frame clones, not every one. The sample includes 310,000 or so clones, around 9% of them seen just once. Points on this clone: The antigen remains unidentified.

Based on CD45RO/CCR7/CD25/CD127/CD95/CD27, CD4+ regulatory, stem cell-like memory, naive and central memory cells were sorted. The receptor's source is a man between 25 and 39 years old with type 1 diabetes. Source material: central memory CD4+ T cells from blood.

The CDR3 coding sequence is TGCGCCACCGCCCCTTCAGCGGGGTTAGAAGAAAAACTGTTTTTT. Its translation: CATAPSAGLEEKLFF. The rearrangement links TRBV5-1 to TRBJ1-4; no firm D call. Trimming removed 9 bases from V and 8 bases from J, with 23 bases in between. Germline V lookup: CDR1 SGHRS, CDR2 YFSETQ. The CDR3 spans 15 residues.